This T cell receptor beta chain emerged from a study of blood T cell repertoires in COVID-19. Unmatched junction bases numbered 5, after V lost 3 bases and J lost 10 bases. Germline V gives CDR1 SGHVS, CDR2 FQNEAQ. CDR3 length: 15 amino acids. Only one count was recorded for this clone. The table came from immunoSEQ multiplex PCR; TCRdb's copy has only in-frame clones and leaves some out. Among about 190,000 clones listed, 65% to 80% were seen once. The sequence came from a woman aged 45-59 years with acute or convalescent COVID-19. The chain is built from TRBV7-8 and TRBJ2-1; 14 bases are shared with TRBD2. Input material: peripheral blood. The CDR3 bases are TGTGCCAGCAGCTTGACTAGCGGGGGGGCCGGCGAGCAGTTCTTC. Translated, it gives CASSLTSGGAGEQFF.